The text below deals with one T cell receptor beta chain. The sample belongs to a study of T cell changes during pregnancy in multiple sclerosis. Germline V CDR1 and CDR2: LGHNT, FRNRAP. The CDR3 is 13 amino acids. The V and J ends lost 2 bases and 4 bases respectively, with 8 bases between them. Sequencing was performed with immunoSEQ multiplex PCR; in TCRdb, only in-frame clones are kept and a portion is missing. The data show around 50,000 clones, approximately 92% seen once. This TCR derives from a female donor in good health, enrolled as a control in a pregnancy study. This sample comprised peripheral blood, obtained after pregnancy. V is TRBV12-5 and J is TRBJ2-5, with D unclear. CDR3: CASGLFLVETQYF. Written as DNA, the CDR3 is TGTGCTAGTGGTTTGTTTCTAGTAGAGACCCAGTACTTC.